These T cell receptor beta chains were read from a single sample in a study of T cells after yellow fever vaccination. TCRdb analysed the 5' RACE reads with MiXCR anew, one entry per CDR3 protein. The profile shows some 150,000 distinct CDR3 sequences, roughly 6.7% of them singletons. The sequencing used CD4+ T cells sorted from PBMCs, collected 10 days after the yellow fever booster vaccination. The receptors were gathered from a man under 40 who received the YFV17D yellow fever vaccine. Each CDR3 is given with its conserved first and last residue. A D gene is named only where the DNA matches it firmly. Where a row states a size, it is once, few, many or the class of an expanded clone; other rows omit it.

>TRBV5-4|many|TRBJ2-3|.|13
CASSFKGSDTQYF
TGTGCCAGCAGCTTCAAGGGGTCAGATACGCAGTATTTT
>TRBV9|many|TRBJ2-1|TRBD1|14
CASSVGQGGNEQFF
TGTGCCAGCAGCGTGGGACAGGGCGGCAATGAGCAGTTCTTC
>TRBV4-3|.|TRBJ2-7|TRBD1|16
CASSRDRGPSSYEQYF
TGCGCCAGCAGCCGGGACAGGGGGCCAAGCTCCTACGAGCAGTACTTC
>TRBV7-2|many|TRBJ2-7|TRBD1|16
CASSLDGQGFSHEQYF
TGTGCCAGCAGCTTAGATGGACAGGGCTTTTCCCACGAGCAGTACTTC
>TRBV28|many|TRBJ2-1|.|15
CASRRSSSSYNEQFF
TGTGCCAGCAGACGATCTTCGAGCTCCTACAATGAGCAGTTCTTC
>TRBV5-1|many|TRBJ2-7|TRBD2|17
CASRASGTSGTYYEQYF
TGCGCCAGCCGAGCTTCGGGGACTAGCGGGACCTACTACGAGCAGTACTTC
>TRBV27|many|TRBJ2-7|TRBD2|15
CASSSTGLADYEQYF
TGTGCCAGCAGTTCCACGGGACTAGCGGACTACGAGCAGTACTTC
>TRBV5-1|many|TRBJ2-5|TRBD2|16
CASSLFPGGPQETQYF
TGCGCCAGCAGCTTGTTTCCGGGAGGGCCACAAGAGACCCAGTACTTC
>TRBV15|many|TRBJ2-2|TRBD1|16
CATSKTGGIGTGELFF
TGTGCCACCAGCAAGACAGGGGGCATCGGCACCGGGGAGCTGTTTTTT
>TRBV20-1|.|TRBJ1-5|TRBD1|15
CSAETGVRLFQPQHF
TGCAGTGCTGAGACAGGGGTGCGACTTTTTCAGCCCCAGCATTTT
>TRBV23-1|.|TRBJ2-5|.|13
CASRAGDQETQYF
TGCGCCAGCAGAGCAGGGGATCAAGAGACCCAGTACTTC
>TRBV4-1|many|TRBJ1-5|.|13
CASSQDRAQPQHF
TGCGCCAGCAGCCAAGATAGGGCCCAGCCCCAGCATTTT
>TRBV11-2|many|TRBJ2-7|.|18
CASSLREKGLVSVYEQYF
TGTGCCAGCAGCTTAAGGGAAAAGGGGTTGGTGAGTGTATACGAGCAGTACTTC
>TRBV5-4|.|TRBJ2-3|.|14
CATPGPGGTDTQYF
TGTGCCACCCCGGGTCCCGGGGGAACAGATACGCAGTATTTT
>TRBV20-1|many|TRBJ2-4|.|15
CSAHPGQLAKNIQYF
TGCAGTGCACACCCGGGACAACTAGCCAAAAACATTCAGTACTTC
>TRBV28|few|TRBJ2-5|TRBD2|15
CASSQRGSRQETQYF
TGTGCCAGCAGTCAGCGGGGGAGTCGGCAAGAGACCCAGTACTTC
>TRBV10-3|many|TRBJ1-5|.|12
CAIRGADQPQHF
TGTGCCATCCGGGGGGCCGATCAGCCCCAGCATTTT
>TRBV6-5|many|TRBJ1-5|.|16
CASSRAGTISNQPQHF
TGTGCCAGCAGCCGAGCCGGGACAATTAGCAATCAGCCCCAGCATTTT
>TRBV18|many|TRBJ2-6|.|13
CASSPSGANVLTF
TGTGCCAGCAGCCCATCTGGGGCCAACGTCCTGACTTTC
>TRBV7-2|many|TRBJ2-5|TRBD2|15
CASSLPSGSSETQYF
TGTGCCAGCAGTCTCCCCAGCGGGAGCAGTGAGACCCAGTACTTC
>TRBV29-1|many|TRBJ2-1|.|11
CSGGQNNEQFF
TGCAGCGGAGGACAGAACAATGAGCAGTTCTTC
>TRBV20-1|many|TRBJ2-7|TRBD2|15
CSALTPAGGTYEQYF
TGCAGTGCCTTAACCCCGGCGGGAGGGACCTACGAGCAGTACTTC
>TRBV11-2|many|TRBJ2-7|.|12
CASSLWRDEQYF
TGTGCCAGCAGCTTATGGAGGGACGAGCAGTACTTC
>TRBV7-6|many|TRBJ2-3|.|15
CASSLAELATDTQYF
TGTGCCAGCAGCTTAGCCGAACTAGCAACAGATACGCAGTATTTT
>TRBV18|many|TRBJ2-2|.|15
CASSPRGTNTGELFF
TGTGCCAGCTCACCCAGGGGTACGAACACCGGGGAGCTGTTTTTT
>TRBV5-1|many|TRBJ2-1|TRBD2|20
CASSLGPIFAGAPSYNEQFF
TGCGCCAGCAGCTTGGGTCCTATCTTTGCGGGAGCCCCTTCCTACAATGAGCAGTTCTTC
>TRBV2|.|TRBJ2-1|.|11
CASSERGKGFF
TGTGCCAGCAGTGAACGAGGGAAGGGGTTCTTC
>TRBV7-2|many|TRBJ2-7|TRBD2|18
CASSLAKAGGTTSYEQYF
TGTGCCAGCAGCTTAGCGAAAGCGGGAGGTACAACAAGCTACGAGCAGTACTTC
>TRBV3-1|many|TRBJ2-7|.|13
CASSQGRRYEQYF
TGTGCCAGCAGCCAAGGAAGGCGCTACGAGCAGTACTTC
>TRBV11-3|.|TRBJ2-1|TRBD1|14
CASSSTGRGNEQFF
TGTGCCAGCAGCTCGACAGGGAGAGGCAATGAGCAGTTCTTC
>TRBV12-5|.|TRBJ2-3|.|13
CASGSLWVDTQYF
TGTGCTAGTGGTTCCCTGTGGGTAGATACGCAGTATTTT
>TRBV7-6|many|TRBJ1-5|.|16
CASSPGGASRNQPQHF
TGTGCCAGCAGCCCGGGGGGCGCGAGTCGCAATCAGCCCCAGCATTTT
>TRBV5-1|many|TRBJ2-3|.|14
CASSLDKGTDTQYF
TGCGCCAGCAGCTTGGACAAGGGCACAGATACGCAGTATTTT
>TRBV7-6|many|TRBJ2-7|.|14
CASSLSFRVGEQYF
TGTGCCAGCAGCTTATCTTTTAGGGTAGGCGAGCAGTACTTC
>TRBV20-1|many|TRBJ2-7|.|15
CSARGDPPNFHEQYF
TGCAGTGCTAGAGGGGATCCTCCGAATTTCCACGAGCAGTACTTC
>TRBV12-3/TRBV12-4|many|TRBJ1-1|TRBD1|15
CASKALGQVNTEAFF
TGTGCCAGCAAAGCTTTAGGACAGGTGAACACTGAAGCTTTCTTT
>TRBV20-1|few|TRBJ2-1|TRBD2|13
CSATSSGNNEQFF
TGCAGTGCTACCTCTAGCGGTAACAATGAGCAGTTCTTC
>TRBV12-3/TRBV12-4|many|TRBJ2-7|TRBD1|14
CASSSGTASYEQYF
TGTGCCAGCAGTTCCGGGACAGCCTCCTACGAGCAGTACTTC
>TRBV7-2|many|TRBJ2-7|TRBD2|16
CASSHSSGIKPYEQYF
TGTGCCAGCAGCCACTCTAGCGGAATTAAACCCTACGAGCAGTACTTC
>TRBV25-1|.|TRBJ1-2|.|15
CASSESGGAGHGYTF
TGTGCCAGCAGTGAAAGCGGGGGCGCTGGGCATGGCTACACCTTC
>TRBV20-1|few|TRBJ2-1|.|15
CSARDWSGSYNEQFF
TGCAGTGCTAGAGATTGGAGCGGCTCCTACAATGAGCAGTTCTTC
>TRBV11-2|few|TRBJ2-7|.|18
CASSPPAPAKAVTYEQYF
TGTGCCAGCAGCCCCCCTGCACCGGCTAAAGCGGTAACCTACGAGCAGTACTTC
>TRBV20-1|many|TRBJ1-1|.|14
CSARIGVVTTEAFF
TGCAGTGCTAGGATCGGGGTGGTGACCACTGAAGCTTTCTTT
>TRBV18|many|TRBJ2-6|TRBD1|16
CASSAQGATGANVLTF
TGTGCCAGCTCAGCGCAGGGGGCGACTGGGGCCAACGTCCTGACTTTC